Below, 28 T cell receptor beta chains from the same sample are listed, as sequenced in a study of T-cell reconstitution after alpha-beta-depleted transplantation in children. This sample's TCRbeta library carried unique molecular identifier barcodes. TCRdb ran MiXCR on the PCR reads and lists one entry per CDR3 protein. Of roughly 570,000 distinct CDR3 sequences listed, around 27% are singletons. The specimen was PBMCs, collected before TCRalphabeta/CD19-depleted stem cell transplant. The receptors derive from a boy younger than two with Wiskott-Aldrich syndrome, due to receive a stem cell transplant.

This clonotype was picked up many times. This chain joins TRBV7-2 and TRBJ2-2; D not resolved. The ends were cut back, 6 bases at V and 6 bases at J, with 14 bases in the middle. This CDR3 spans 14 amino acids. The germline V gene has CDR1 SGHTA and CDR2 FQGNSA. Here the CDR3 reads CASRKDAGPGELFF. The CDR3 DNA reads TGTGCCAGCAGGAAGGACGCCGGGCCCGGGGAGCTGTTTTTT.

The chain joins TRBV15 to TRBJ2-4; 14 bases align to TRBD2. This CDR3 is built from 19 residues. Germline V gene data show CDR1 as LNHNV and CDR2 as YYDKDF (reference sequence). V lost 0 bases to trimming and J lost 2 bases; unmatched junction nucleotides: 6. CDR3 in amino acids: CATSRDAGTSGSTKNIQYF. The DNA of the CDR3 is TGTGCCACCAGCAGAGATGCCGGGACTAGCGGGAGTACCAAAAACATTCAGTACTTC.

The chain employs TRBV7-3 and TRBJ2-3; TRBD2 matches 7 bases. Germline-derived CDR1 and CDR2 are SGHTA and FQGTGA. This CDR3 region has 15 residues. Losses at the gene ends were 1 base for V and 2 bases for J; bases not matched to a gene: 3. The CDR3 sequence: CASSLRGLVTDTQYF. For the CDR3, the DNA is TGTGCCAGCAGCTTAAGAGGACTAGTCACAGATACGCAGTATTTT. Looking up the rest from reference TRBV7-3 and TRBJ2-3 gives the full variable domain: GAGVSQTPSNKVTEKGKYVELRCDPISGHTALYWYRQSLGQGPEFLIYFQGTGAADDSGLPNDRFFAVRPEGSVSTLKIQRTERGDSAVYLCASSLRGLVTDTQYFGPGTRLTVL.

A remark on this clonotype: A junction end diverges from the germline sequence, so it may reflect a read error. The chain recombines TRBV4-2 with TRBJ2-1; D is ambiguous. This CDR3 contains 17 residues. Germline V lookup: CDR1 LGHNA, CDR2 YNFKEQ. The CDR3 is CATSQDGAGQPRNEQFF. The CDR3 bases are TGTGCCACCAGCCAAGATGGCGCAGGCCAACCGAGGAATGAGCAGTTCTTC.

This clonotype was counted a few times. This CDR3 is CAWQEGPNTEAFF. Here the CDR3 DNA reads TGTGCCTGGCAAGAGGGGCCGAACACTGAAGCTTTCTTT. The chain carries TRBV5-5 and TRBJ1-1; tentatively, D is TRBD1 (5 bases). Germline CDR1 reads SGHKS; CDR2 reads YYEKEE (reference sequence). The CDR3 is 13 residues long. V was trimmed by 10 bases and J by 1 base, leaving 14 bases between them.

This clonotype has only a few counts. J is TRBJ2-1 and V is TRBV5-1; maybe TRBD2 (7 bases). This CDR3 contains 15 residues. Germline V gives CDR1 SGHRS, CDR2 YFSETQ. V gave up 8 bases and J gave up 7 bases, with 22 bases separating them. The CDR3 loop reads CARSGPRGAWNEQFF. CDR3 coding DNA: TGCGCCAGAAGCGGCCCTCGGGGGGCTTGGAATGAGCAGTTCTTC.

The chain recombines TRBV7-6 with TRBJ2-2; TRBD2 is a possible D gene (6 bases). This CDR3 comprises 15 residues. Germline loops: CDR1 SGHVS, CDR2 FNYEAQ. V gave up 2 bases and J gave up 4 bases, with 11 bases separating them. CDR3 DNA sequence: TGTGCCAGCAGCTTATTGCGGGGAGGCACCGGGGAGCTGTTTTTT. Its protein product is CASSLLRGGTGELFF.

The CDR3 DNA follows: TGTGCCAGCAGCTTAGGAGCGATGTTTAGCACAGATACGCAGTATTTT. Its protein product is CASSLGAMFSTDTQYF. This chain joins TRBV7-6 and TRBJ2-3; D remains ambiguous. Germline V gene data show CDR1 as SGHVS and CDR2 as FNYEAQ. The CDR3 runs to 16 residues. V lost 1 base and J lost 0, with 11 bases in between.

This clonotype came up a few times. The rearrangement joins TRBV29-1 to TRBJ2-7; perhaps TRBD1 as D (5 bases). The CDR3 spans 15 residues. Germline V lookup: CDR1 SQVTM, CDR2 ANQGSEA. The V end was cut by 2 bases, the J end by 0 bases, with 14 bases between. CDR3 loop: CSVEYRRQSSYEQYF. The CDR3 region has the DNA TGCAGCGTTGAATATCGGCGACAGAGCTCCTACGAGCAGTACTTC.

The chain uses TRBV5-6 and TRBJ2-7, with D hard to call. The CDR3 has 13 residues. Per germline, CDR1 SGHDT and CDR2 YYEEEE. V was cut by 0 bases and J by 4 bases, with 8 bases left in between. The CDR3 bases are TGTGCCAGCAGCTTGGCCACAGAGTACGAGCAGTACTTC. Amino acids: CASSLATEYEQYF.

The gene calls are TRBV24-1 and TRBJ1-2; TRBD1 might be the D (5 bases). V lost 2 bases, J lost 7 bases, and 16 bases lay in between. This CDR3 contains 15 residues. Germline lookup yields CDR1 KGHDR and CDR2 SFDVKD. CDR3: CATSDSGTGVGGYTF. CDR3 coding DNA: TGTGCCACCAGTGATTCGGGTACAGGCGTTGGTGGCTACACCTTC.

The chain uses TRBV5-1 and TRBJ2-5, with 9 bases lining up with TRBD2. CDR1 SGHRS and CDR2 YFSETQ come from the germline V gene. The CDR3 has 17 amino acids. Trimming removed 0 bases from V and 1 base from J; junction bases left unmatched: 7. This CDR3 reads CASSLALLAGPQETQYF. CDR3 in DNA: TGCGCCAGCAGCTTGGCCCTGCTAGCGGGGCCCCAAGAGACCCAGTACTTC.

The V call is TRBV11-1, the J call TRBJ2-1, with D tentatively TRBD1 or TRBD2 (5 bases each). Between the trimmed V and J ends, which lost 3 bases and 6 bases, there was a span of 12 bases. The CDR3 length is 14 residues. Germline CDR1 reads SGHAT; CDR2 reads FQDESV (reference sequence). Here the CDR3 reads CASSLGRDLNEQFF. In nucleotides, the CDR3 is TGTGCCAGCAGCTTGGGCCGGGACCTCAATGAGCAGTTCTTC.

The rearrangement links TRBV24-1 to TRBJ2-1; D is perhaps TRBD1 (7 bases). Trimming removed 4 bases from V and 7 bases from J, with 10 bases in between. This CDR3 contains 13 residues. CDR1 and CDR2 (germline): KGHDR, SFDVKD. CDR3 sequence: CATSESGGNEQFF. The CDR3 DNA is TGTGCCACCAGTGAGTCAGGGGGGAATGAGCAGTTCTTC.

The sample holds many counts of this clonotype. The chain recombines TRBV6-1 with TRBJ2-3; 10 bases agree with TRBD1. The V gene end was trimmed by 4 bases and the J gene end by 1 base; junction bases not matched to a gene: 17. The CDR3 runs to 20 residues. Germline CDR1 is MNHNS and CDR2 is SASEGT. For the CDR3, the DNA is TGTGCCAGCAGTGGGCGACAGGGGGCATCCCCCCAGCGGGGCACAGATACGCAGTATTTT. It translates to CASSGRQGASPQRGTDTQYF.

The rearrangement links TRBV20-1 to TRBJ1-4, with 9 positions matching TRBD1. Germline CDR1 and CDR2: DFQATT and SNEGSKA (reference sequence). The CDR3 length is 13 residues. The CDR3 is CTLRGQGNEKLFF. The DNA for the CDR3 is TGCACCCTGAGGGGACAGGGAAATGAAAAACTGTTTTTT.

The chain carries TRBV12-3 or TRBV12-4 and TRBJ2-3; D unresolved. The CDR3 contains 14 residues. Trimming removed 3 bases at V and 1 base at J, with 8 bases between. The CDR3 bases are TGTGCCAGCAGTTTCAGGTTTCGCACAGATACGCAGTATTTT. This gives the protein CASSFRFRTDTQYF.

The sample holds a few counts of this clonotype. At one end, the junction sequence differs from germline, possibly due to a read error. The DNA for the CDR3 is TGCGCCAGCAGCCCATCCAGAAATAATTCCCCCCTCCACTTT. Translating gives CASSPSRNNSPLHF. The chain recombines TRBV5-1 with TRBJ1-6, with D hard to call. CDR1 and CDR2 from the germline V gene are SGHRS and YFSETQ. This CDR3 is 14 amino acids long.

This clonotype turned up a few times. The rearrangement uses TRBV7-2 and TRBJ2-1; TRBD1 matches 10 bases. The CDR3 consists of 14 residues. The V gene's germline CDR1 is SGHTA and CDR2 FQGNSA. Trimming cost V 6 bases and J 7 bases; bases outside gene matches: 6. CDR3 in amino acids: CASSYGQGENEQFF. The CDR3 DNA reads TGTGCCAGCAGTTACGGACAGGGGGAAAATGAGCAGTTCTTC.

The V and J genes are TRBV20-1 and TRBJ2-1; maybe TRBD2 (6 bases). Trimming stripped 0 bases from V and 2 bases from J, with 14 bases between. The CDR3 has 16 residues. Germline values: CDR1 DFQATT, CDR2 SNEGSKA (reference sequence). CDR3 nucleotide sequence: TGCAGTGCTAGAGACAGCCGGGACTTTGCCTACAATGAGCAGTTCTTC. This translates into CSARDSRDFAYNEQFF.

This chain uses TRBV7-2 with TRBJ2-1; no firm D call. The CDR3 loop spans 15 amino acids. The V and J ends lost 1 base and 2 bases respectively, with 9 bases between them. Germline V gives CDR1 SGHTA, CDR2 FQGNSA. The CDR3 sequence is CASSLVREPYNEQFF. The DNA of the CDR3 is TGTGCCAGCAGCTTAGTTCGAGAGCCCTACAATGAGCAGTTCTTC.

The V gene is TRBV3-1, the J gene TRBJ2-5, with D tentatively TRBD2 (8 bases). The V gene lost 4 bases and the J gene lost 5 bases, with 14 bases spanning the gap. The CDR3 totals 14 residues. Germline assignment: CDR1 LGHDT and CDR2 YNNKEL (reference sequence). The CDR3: CASSPGGGRETQYF. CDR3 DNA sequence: TGTGCCAGCAGCCCGGGAGGGGGCCGGGAGACCCAGTACTTC.

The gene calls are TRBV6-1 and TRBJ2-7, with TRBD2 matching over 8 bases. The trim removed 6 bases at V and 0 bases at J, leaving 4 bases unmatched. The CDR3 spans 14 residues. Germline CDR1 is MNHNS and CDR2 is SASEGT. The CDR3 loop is CASRPLAGSYEQYF. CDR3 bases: TGTGCCAGCAGGCCGCTAGCGGGCTCCTACGAGCAGTACTTC.

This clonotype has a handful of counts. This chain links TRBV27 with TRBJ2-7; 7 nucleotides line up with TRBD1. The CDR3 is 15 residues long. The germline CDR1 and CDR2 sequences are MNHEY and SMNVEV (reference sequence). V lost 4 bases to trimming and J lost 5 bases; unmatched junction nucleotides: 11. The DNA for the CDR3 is TGTGCCAGCAGTTCAAGGGCAGGGGGTAACCACGAGCAGTACTTC. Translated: CASSSRAGGNHEQYF.

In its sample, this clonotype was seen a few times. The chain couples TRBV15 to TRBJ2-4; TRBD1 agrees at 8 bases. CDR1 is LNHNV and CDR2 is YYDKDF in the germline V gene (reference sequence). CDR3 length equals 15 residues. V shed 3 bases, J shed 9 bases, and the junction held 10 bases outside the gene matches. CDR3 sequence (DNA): TGTGCCACCAGCAGGCCGGGACAGGTAGAGGGCATTCAGTACTTC. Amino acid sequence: CATSRPGQVEGIQYF.

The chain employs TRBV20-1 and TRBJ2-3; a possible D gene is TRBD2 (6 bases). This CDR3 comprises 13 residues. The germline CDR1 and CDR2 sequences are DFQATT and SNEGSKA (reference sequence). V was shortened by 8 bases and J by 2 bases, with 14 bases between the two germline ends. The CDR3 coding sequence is TGCAGTAGAATTAGCGGTGACACAGATACGCAGTATTTT. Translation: CSRISGDTDTQYF.

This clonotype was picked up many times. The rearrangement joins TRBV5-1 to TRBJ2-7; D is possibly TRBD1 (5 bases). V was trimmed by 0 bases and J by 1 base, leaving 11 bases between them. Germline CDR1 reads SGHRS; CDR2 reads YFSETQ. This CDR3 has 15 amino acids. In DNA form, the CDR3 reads TGCGCCAGCAGCTTGGCCGACAGTGGATCCTACGAGCAGTACTTC. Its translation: CASSLADSGSYEQYF.

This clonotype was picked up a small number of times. CDR3 DNA sequence: TGCGCCAGCAGCCCAACCGGGACTAGCGGGAGAACTTTTGAGGAGCAGTACTTC. Protein sequence: CASSPTGTSGRTFEEQYF. The chain couples TRBV5-1 to TRBJ2-7; 14 nucleotides agree with TRBD2. Germline assignment: CDR1 SGHRS and CDR2 YFSETQ. Unmatched junction bases numbered 16, after V lost 4 bases and J lost 7 bases. This CDR3 comprises 18 residues.